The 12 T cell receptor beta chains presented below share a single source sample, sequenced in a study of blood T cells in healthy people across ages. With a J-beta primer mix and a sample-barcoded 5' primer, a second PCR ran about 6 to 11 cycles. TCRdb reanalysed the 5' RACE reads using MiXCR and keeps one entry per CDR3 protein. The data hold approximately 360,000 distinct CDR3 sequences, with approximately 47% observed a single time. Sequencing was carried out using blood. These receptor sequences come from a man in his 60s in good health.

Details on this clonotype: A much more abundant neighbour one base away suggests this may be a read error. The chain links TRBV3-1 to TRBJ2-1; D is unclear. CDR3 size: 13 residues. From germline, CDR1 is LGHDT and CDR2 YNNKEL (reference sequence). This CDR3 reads CVSSSYSNNEQFF. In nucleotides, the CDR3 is TGTGTCAGCAGCTCCTACTCTAACAATGAGCAGTTCTTC.

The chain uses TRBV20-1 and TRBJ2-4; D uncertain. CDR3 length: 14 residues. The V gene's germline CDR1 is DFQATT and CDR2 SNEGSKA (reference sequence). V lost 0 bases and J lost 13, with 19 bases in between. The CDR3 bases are TGCAGTGCTAGAGATAGTCGACAAATAGGAGAGCAGTACTTC. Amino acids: CSARDSRQIGEQYF.

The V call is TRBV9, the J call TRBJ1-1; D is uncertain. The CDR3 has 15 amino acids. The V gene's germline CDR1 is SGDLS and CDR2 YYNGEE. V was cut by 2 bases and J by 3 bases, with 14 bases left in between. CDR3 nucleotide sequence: TGTGCCAGCAGCGTGCTGGGTCAGACCGACACTGAAGCTTTCTTT. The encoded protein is CASSVLGQTDTEAFF.

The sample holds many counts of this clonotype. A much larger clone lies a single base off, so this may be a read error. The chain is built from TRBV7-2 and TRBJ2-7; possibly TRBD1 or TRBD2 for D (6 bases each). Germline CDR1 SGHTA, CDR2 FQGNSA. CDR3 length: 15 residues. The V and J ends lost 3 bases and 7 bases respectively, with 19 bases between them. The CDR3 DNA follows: TGTGCCAGCAGCTTTGGAGGGGGATCTCGAAAGGAGCAGTACTTC. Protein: CASSFGGGSRKEQYF.

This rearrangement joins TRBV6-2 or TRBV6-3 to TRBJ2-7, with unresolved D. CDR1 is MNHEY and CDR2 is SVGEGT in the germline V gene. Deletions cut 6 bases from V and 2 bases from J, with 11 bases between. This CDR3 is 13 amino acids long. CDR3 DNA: TGTGCCAGCAGCGCCTCACCTACCTACGAGCAGTACTTC. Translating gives CASSASPTYEQYF.

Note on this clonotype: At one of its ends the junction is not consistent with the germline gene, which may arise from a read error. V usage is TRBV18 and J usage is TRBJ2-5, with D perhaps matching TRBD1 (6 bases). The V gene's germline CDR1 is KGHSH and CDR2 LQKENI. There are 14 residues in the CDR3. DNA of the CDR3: TGTGCCGGCTCTCCCGGGACACAACAAGAGACCCAGTACTTC. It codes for CAGSPGTQQETQYF.

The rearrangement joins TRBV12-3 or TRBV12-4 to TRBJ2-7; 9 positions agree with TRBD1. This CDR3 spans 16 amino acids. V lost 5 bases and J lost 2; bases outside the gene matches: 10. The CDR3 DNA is TGTGCCAGCAGTCCGCTAGGGACAGGGTGGACCTACGAGCAGTACTTC. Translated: CASSPLGTGWTYEQYF.

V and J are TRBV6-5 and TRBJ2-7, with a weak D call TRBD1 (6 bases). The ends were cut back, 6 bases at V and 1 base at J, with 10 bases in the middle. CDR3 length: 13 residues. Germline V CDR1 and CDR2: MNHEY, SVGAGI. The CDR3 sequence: CASRQTGSYEQYF. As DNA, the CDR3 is TGTGCCAGCAGGCAGACAGGTTCCTACGAGCAGTACTTC.

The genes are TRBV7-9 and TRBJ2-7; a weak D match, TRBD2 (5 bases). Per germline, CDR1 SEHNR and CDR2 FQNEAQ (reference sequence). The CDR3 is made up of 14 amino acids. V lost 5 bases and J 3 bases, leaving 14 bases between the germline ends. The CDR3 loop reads CASSSGQSLYEQYF. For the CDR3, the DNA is TGTGCCAGCAGCAGCGGCCAATCCCTCTACGAGCAGTACTTC.

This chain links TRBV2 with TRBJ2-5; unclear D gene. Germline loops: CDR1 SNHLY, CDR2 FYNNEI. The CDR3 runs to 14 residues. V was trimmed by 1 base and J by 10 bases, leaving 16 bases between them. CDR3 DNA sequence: TGTGCCAGCAGTGAAGATTCGAGTGAGCTTAACCAGTACTTC. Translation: CASSEDSSELNQYF.

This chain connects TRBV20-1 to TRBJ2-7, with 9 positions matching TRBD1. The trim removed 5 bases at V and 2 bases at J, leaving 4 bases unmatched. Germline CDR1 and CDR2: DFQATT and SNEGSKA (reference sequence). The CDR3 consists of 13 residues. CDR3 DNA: TGCAGTGCTCCCGGGACAGGGCCCTACGAGCAGTACTTC. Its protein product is CSAPGTGPYEQYF.

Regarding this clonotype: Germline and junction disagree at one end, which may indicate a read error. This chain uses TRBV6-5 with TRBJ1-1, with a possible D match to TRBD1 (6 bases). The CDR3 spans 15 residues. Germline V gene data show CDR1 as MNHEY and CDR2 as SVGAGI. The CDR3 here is CANSYSSRGGTEAFF. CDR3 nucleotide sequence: TGTGCCAACAGTTACTCGAGCAGGGGCGGCACTGAAGCTTTCTTT.